This T cell receptor (beta chain) appears in the sequencing data of a study of molecular identifiers for immune sequencing clone quantification. Study-wide points: Under 1% of molecules in naive cells, but over 98% of effector molecules, belonged to clones above 20 RNA copies.

The germline V gene has CDR1 MNHEY and CDR2 SVGAGI. V lost 5 bases and J 0 bases, leaving 8 bases between the germline ends. The CDR3 is 14 amino acids. As for this clonotype: As yet, its antigen is unknown.

TCRdb reprocessed the PCR reads with MiXCR, giving one entry per CDR3 protein. This repertoire shows under 350,000 distinct CDR3 sequences, roughly a quarter found once; its top ten account for 0.65% to 0.75%. The source of this sequence is a human donor in good health. Some libraries in this study had Jurkat cell RNA spiked in. The specimen was naive CD8+ T cells from blood, with Jurkat cell RNA spiked in. Subset indicated: FACS-sorted CD8+CD4-CCR7+CD45RA+ naive T cells. The V and J genes are TRBV6-5 and TRBJ1-3, with unresolved D. The CDR3 region has the DNA TGTGCCAGCAGTGCCGATAGCTCTGGAAACACCATATATTTT. Protein sequence: CASSADSSGNTIYF.